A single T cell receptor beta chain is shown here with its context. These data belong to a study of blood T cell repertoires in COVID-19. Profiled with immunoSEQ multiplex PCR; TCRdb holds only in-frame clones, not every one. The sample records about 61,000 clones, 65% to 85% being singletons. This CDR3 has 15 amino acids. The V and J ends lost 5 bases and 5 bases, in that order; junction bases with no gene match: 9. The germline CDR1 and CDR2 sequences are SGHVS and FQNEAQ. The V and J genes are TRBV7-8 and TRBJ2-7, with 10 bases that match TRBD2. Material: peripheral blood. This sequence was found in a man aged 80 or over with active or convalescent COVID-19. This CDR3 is CASSRSGGPAHEQYF. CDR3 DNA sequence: TGTGCCAGCAGCCGTAGCGGGGGGCCCGCTCACGAGCAGTACTTC.